At least ten counts were recorded for the clone carrying this TCR beta chain. Each CDR3 protein is one row after TCRdb ran MiXCR on the PCR reads. This table holds 460,000 or so distinct CDR3 sequences, 20% to 25% found once. This sample was taken from a study of molecular identifiers for immune sequencing clone quantification. Trimming cost V 2 bases and J 2 bases, with 7 bases left between them. Germline values: CDR1 MNHEY, CDR2 SMNVEV (reference sequence). This CDR3 spans 14 amino acids. Material for sequencing was naive CD8+ T cells from blood, with Jurkat cell RNA spiked in. Described subset: FACS-sorted CD8+CD4-CCR7+CD45RA+ naive T cells. The chain joins TRBV27 to TRBJ2-1; unclear D gene. This TCR was sampled from a human donor in good health. Some libraries in this study had Jurkat cell RNA spiked in. The CDR3 here is CASSLSGPYNEQFF. The CDR3 DNA follows: TGTGCCAGCAGTTTAAGTGGCCCCTACAATGAGCAGTTCTTC.